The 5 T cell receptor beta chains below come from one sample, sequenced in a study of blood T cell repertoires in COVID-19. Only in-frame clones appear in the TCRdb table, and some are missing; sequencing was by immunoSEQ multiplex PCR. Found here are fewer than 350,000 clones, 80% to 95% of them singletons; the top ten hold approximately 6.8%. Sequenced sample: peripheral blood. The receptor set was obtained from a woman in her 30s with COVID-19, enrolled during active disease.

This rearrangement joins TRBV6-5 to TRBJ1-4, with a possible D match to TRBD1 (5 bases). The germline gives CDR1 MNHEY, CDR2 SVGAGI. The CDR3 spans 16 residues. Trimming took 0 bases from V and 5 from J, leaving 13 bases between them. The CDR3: CASSYSWGSGNEKLFF. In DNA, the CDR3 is TGTGCCAGCAGTTACTCGTGGGGCAGTGGAAATGAAAAACTGTTTTTT.

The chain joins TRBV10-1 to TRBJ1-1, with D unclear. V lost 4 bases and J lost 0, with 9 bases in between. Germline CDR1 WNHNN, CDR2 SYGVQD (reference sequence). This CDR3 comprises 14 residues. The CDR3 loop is CASSGYRLNTEAFF. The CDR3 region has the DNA TGCGCCAGCAGTGGTTACAGACTGAACACTGAAGCTTTCTTT.

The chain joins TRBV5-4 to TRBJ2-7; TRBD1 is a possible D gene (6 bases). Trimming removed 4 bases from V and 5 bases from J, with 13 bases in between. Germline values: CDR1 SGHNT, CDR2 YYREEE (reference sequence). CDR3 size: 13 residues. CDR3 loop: CASSPGPGDEQYF. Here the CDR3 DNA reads TGTGCCAGCAGCCCCGGGCCAGGGGACGAGCAGTACTTC.

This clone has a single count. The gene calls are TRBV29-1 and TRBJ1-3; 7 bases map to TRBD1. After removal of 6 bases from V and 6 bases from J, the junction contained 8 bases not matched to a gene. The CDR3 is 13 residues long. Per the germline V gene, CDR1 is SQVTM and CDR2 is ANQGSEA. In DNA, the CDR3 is TGCAGCGTCGGGGACAGTCTGGAAAACACCATATATTTT. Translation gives CSVGDSLENTIYF. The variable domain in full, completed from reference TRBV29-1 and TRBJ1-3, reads SAVISQKPSRDICQRGTSLTIQCQVDSQVTMMFWYRQQPGQSLTLIATANQGSEATYESGFVIDKFPISRPNLTFSTLTVSNMSPEDSSIYLCSVGDSLENTIYFGEGSWLTVV.

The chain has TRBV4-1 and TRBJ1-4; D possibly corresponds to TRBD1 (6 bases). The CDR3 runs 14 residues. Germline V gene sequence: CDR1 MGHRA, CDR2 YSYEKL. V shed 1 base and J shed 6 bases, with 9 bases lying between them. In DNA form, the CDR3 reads TGCGCCAGCAGCCAAGCCCCAGGGGATGAAAAACTGTTTTTT. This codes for CASSQAPGDEKLFF.